Below are 19 T cell receptor beta chains sequenced from a single sample in a study of blood T cell repertoires in COVID-19. Assay: immunoSEQ multiplex PCR; the TCRdb copy retains only in-frame clones and omits some. The sample shows over 85,000 clones, less than 85% of them seen only once. The sample was peripheral blood. Every receptor here comes from a woman older than 75 with acute or convalescent COVID-19.

The J gene is TRBJ2-3, the V gene TRBV4-3; 13 bases are a match to TRBD2. Trimming at V came to 1 base and at J to 5 bases, leaving 9 bases not matched to a gene. CDR1 is LGHNA and CDR2 is YSLEER in the germline V gene. The CDR3 is 18 residues long. The CDR3 DNA reads TGCGCCAGCAGCCAAGCATGGGGACTAGCGGGGCGGGGAGATACGCAGTATTTT. This codes for CASSQAWGLAGRGDTQYF.

A few counts support this clone. J is TRBJ2-5 and V is TRBV12-3 or TRBV12-4; D is unresolved. V shed 5 bases and J shed 2 bases, with 6 bases lying between them. The CDR3 loop spans 12 amino acids. CDR3 residues: CASSPNQETQYF. CDR3 bases: TGTGCCAGCAGTCCAAATCAAGAGACCCAGTACTTC.

The chain recombines TRBV29-1 with TRBJ2-7, with TRBD2 matching 11 bases. The V gene end was trimmed by 7 bases and the J gene end by 3 bases; junction bases not matched to a gene: 5. In germline, CDR1 is SQVTM, CDR2 ANQGSEA. The CDR3 is 13 residues long. This CDR3 reads CSAGTSGYYEQYF. The CDR3 nucleotides read TGCAGCGCCGGGACTAGCGGATACTACGAGCAGTACTTC.

J is TRBJ2-1 and V is TRBV5-8, with 9 bases fitting TRBD2. Germline CDR1 is SGHTS and CDR2 is YDEGEE. V was clipped by 0 bases and J by 4 bases; unmatched bases: 8. CDR3 size: 17 residues. CDR3 residues: CASSLAGGSGGYNEQFF. CDR3 bases: TGTGCCAGCAGCTTGGCCGGCGGGAGCGGGGGGTACAATGAGCAGTTCTTC.

V and J are TRBV19 and TRBJ1-5; 7 bases match TRBD1. J gave up 2 bases and V 10 bases, and 8 bases lay outside the gene matches. This CDR3 comprises 14 residues. Germline V lookup: CDR1 LNHDA, CDR2 SQIVND (reference sequence). CDR3 nucleotide sequence: TGTGCCACCCTCAGACAGGGCGGCAATCAGCCCCAGCATTTT. It is translated as CATLRQGGNQPQHF.

The chain couples TRBV7-3 to TRBJ2-1; TRBD2 is a possible D gene (5 bases). This CDR3 comprises 15 residues. The V gene lost 1 base and the J gene lost 1 base, with 8 bases spanning the gap. CDR1 and CDR2 (germline): SGHTA, FQGTGA. The CDR3 here is CASSLSEGSYNEQFF. The CDR3 DNA reads as TGTGCCAGCAGCTTAAGTGAGGGTTCCTACAATGAGCAGTTCTTC. Based on the CDR3 plus reference TRBV7-3 and TRBJ2-1, the full variable domain is GAGVSQTPSNKVTEKGKYVELRCDPISGHTALYWYRQSLGQGPEFLIYFQGTGAADDSGLPNDRFFAVRPEGSVSTLKIQRTERGDSAVYLCASSLSEGSYNEQFFGPGTRLTVL.

This clone was detected only a few times. V is TRBV19 and J is TRBJ2-6, with a tentative D call TRBD1 (6 bases). There are 15 residues in the CDR3. Looked up from germline, CDR1 is LNHDA and CDR2 is SQIVND (reference sequence). The V gene lost 6 bases and the J gene lost 1 base, with 10 bases spanning the gap. The CDR3 sequence is CASRNQGSGANVLTF. The CDR3 nucleotides read TGTGCCAGTAGAAACCAGGGGTCTGGGGCCAACGTCCTGACTTTC. The entire variable domain, with the rest obtained from reference TRBV19 and TRBJ2-6, is as follows: DGGITQSPKYLFRKEGQNVTLSCEQNLNHDAMYWYRQDPGQGLRLIYYSQIVNDFQKGDIAEGYSVSREKKESFPLTVTSAQKNPTAFYLCASRNQGSGANVLTFGAGSRLTVL.

V usage is TRBV18 and J usage is TRBJ2-7; 8 bases line up with TRBD1. Per germline, CDR1 KGHSH and CDR2 LQKENI. The length of the CDR3 is 13 residues. After removal of 6 bases from V and 7 bases from J, the junction contained 8 bases not matched to a gene. The CDR3, as DNA: TGTGCCAGCTCGGACAGGGACAACGGGGAGCAGTACTTC. As protein: CASSDRDNGEQYF.

The rearrangement uses TRBV19 and TRBJ1-4; possibly TRBD1 for D (5 bases). Germline-derived CDR1 and CDR2 are LNHDA and SQIVND (reference sequence). CDR3 size: 12 residues. V was shortened by 5 bases and J by 8 bases, with 9 bases between the two germline ends. CDR3 in amino acids: CASSRQREKLFF. In DNA, the CDR3 is TGTGCCAGTAGTCGACAGAGAGAAAAACTGTTTTTT. Looking up the rest from reference TRBV19 and TRBJ1-4 gives the full variable domain: DGGITQSPKYLFRKEGQNVTLSCEQNLNHDAMYWYRQDPGQGLRLIYYSQIVNDFQKGDIAEGYSVSREKKESFPLTVTSAQKNPTAFYLCASSRQREKLFFGSGTQLSVL.

V gene TRBV19 combines with J gene TRBJ2-5; perhaps TRBD2 as D (6 bases). CDR1 and CDR2 (germline): LNHDA, SQIVND (reference sequence). The V gene lost 4 bases and the J gene lost 3 bases, with 12 bases spanning the gap. The CDR3 has 14 amino acids. The CDR3 DNA reads TGTGCCAGTAGTAGAACTTGGGGGGAAGAGACCCAGTACTTC. Translated, it gives CASSRTWGEETQYF. Complete variable domain (other parts from reference TRBV19 and TRBJ2-5): DGGITQSPKYLFRKEGQNVTLSCEQNLNHDAMYWYRQDPGQGLRLIYYSQIVNDFQKGDIAEGYSVSREKKESFPLTVTSAQKNPTAFYLCASSRTWGEETQYFGPGTRLLVL.

V gene TRBV6-5 combines with J gene TRBJ1-2; a weak D match, TRBD1 (6 bases). Germline-derived CDR1 and CDR2 are MNHEY and SVGAGI. There are 15 residues in the CDR3. Trimming took off 4 bases at V and 1 base at J, with 13 bases between the two ends. DNA for the CDR3: TGTGCCAGCAGTTCCAACGGACAGTTTAACTATGGCTACACCTTC. Its protein product is CASSSNGQFNYGYTF.

This clone came up once. The chain recombines TRBV28 with TRBJ1-6, with D hard to call. Trimming stripped 2 bases from V and 9 bases from J, with 17 bases between. Germline V gene lookup returns CDR1 MDHEN and CDR2 SYDVKM. The CDR3 runs to 16 residues. The CDR3 DNA reads as TGTGCCAGCAGTTTAAGCGGGCCCCCAGCGAGTTCACCCCTCCACTTT. Translation gives CASSLSGPPASSPLHF.

This clone appeared once. Mismatch with germline at one junction end may stem from a read error. The chain uses TRBV7-3 and TRBJ1-1; TRBD1 might be the D (5 bases). The CDR3 extends over 15 amino acids. Germline assignment: CDR1 SGHTA and CDR2 FQGTGA. The CDR3 protein is CASSLTRGKNTEAFF. CDR3 nucleotides: TGTGCCAGCAGCCTAACACGGGGGAAGAACACTGAAGCTTTCTTT. Together with reference TRBV7-3 and TRBJ1-1, the CDR3 gives the full variable domain: GAGVSQTPSNKVTEKGKYVELRCDPISGHTALYWYRQSLGQGPEFLIYFQGTGAADDSGLPNDRFFAVRPEGSVSTLKIQRTERGDSAVYLCASSLTRGKNTEAFFGQGTRLTVV.

A few counts support this clone. The chain employs TRBV10-2 and TRBJ2-5; 9 bases align to TRBD1. The V and J ends lost 11 bases and 3 bases, in that order; junction bases with no gene match: 7. There are 13 residues in the CDR3. Looked up from germline, CDR1 is WSHSY and CDR2 is SAAADI. The CDR3 DNA sequence: TGCGCCGGCTCCGGGACAGGGAAAGAGACCCAGTACTTC. Its protein product is CAGSGTGKETQYF.

The chain couples TRBV4-2 to TRBJ1-2; TRBD1 aligns across 7 bases. Germline CDR1 is LGHNA and CDR2 is YNFKEQ. CDR3 length equals 19 residues. V trimming: 1 base; J trimming: 7 bases; junction bases outside the gene matches: 21. The CDR3 bases are TGTGCCAGCAGCCAAGCTTTGATTCCGGGACCGAGACAGGGTCGTGGCTACACCTTC. Amino acid sequence: CASSQALIPGPRQGRGYTF.

The rearrangement joins TRBV18 to TRBJ2-1, with D tentatively TRBD2 (6 bases). The CDR3 covers 13 residues. CDR1 and CDR2 (germline): KGHSH, LQKENI. V lost 1 base and J lost 5, with 6 bases in between. The CDR3 reads CASSPQRDNEQFF. Written as DNA, the CDR3 is TGTGCCAGCTCACCACAGCGGGACAATGAGCAGTTCTTC.

The gene calls are TRBV19 and TRBJ2-1; a weak D match, TRBD1 (5 bases). The germline V gene has CDR1 LNHDA and CDR2 SQIVND (reference sequence). The CDR3 is 12 amino acids. V shed 7 bases and J shed 8 bases, with 12 bases lying between them. Here the CDR3 DNA reads TGTGCCAGTAACACAGGTTTTGATGAGCAGTTCTTC. Protein: CASNTGFDEQFF.

The gene calls are TRBV7-9 and TRBJ2-5; TRBD1 might be the D (6 bases). With 8 bases removed from V and 8 bases from J, the gap between germline ends came to 12 bases. In germline, CDR1 is SEHNR, CDR2 FQNEAQ (reference sequence). This CDR3 has 11 residues. The CDR3 DNA sequence: TGTGCCAGCTCTTCAGGGGTCACCCAGTACTTC. This codes for CASSSGVTQYF.

This clone was observed a single time. This chain uses TRBV11-3 with TRBJ2-2, with D perhaps TRBD2 (5 bases). V was trimmed by 5 bases and J by 8 bases, leaving 12 bases between them. CDR1 is SGHNT, CDR2 YENEEA, per germline. This CDR3 comprises 13 residues. The CDR3 DNA follows: TGTGCCAGCAGCGGAGGCGTCTGGGGGGAGCTGTTTTTT. Its protein is CASSGGVWGELFF.